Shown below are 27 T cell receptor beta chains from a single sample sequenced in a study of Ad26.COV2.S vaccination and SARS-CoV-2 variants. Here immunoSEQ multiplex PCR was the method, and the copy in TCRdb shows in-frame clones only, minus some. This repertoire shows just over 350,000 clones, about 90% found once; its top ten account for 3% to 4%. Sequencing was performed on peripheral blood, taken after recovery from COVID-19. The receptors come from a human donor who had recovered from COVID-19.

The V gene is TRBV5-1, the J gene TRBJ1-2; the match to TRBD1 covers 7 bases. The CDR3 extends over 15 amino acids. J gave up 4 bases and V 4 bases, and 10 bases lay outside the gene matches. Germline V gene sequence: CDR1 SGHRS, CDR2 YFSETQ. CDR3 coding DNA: TGCGCCAGCAGCACGGGACAGCTCAATCCCTATGGCTACACCTTC. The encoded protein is CASSTGQLNPYGYTF.

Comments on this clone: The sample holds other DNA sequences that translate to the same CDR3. The CDR3 reads CASSPTGQGAYEQYF. The CDR3 nucleotides read TGTGCCAGCTCACCGACGGGACAGGGGGCCTACGAGCAGTACTTC. The chain employs TRBV18 and TRBJ2-7; 11 nucleotides agree with TRBD1. Germline V lookup: CDR1 KGHSH, CDR2 LQKENI. V trimming: 3 bases; J trimming: 2 bases; junction bases outside the gene matches: 3. This CDR3 region has 15 residues.

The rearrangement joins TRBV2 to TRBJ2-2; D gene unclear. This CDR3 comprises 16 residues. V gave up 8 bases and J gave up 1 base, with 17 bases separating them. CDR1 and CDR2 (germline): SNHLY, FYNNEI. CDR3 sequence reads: CASRIEVTENTGELFF. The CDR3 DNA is TGTGCCAGCCGTATTGAGGTAACCGAGAACACCGGGGAGCTGTTTTTT. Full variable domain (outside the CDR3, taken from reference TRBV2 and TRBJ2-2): EPEVTQTPSHQVTQMGQEVILRCVPISNHLYFYWYRQILGQKVEFLVSFYNNEISEKSEIFDDQFSVERPDGSNFTLKIRSTKLEDSAMYFCASRIEVTENTGELFFGEGSRLTVL.

CDR3 sequence: CASRRTSASQETQYF. DNA of the CDR3: TGTGCCAGCAGGCGGACTAGCGCGTCACAAGAGACCCAGTACTTC. This chain connects TRBV7-2 to TRBJ2-5; the match to TRBD2 covers 9 bases. The CDR3 covers 15 residues. Germline lookup yields CDR1 SGHTA and CDR2 FQGNSA. Trimming removed 6 bases from V and 2 bases from J; junction bases left unmatched: 7.

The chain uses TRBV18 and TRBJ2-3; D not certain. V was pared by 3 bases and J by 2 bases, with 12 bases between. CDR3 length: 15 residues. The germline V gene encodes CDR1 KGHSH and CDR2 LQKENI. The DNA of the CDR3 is TGTGCCAGCTCACCGGCAGGAGAGATCACAGATACGCAGTATTTT. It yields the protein CASSPAGEITDTQYF. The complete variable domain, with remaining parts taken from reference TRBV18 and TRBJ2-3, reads NAGVMQNPRHLVRRRGQEARLRCSPMKGHSHVYWYRQLPEEGLKFMVYLQKENIIDESGMPKERFSAEFPKEGPSILRIQQVVRGDSAAYFCASSPAGEITDTQYFGPGTRLTVL.

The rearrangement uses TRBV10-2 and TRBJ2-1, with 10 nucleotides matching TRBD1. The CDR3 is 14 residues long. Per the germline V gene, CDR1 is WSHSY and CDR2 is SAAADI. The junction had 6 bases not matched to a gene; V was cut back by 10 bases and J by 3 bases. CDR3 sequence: CATLDRGYYNEQFF. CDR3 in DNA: TGCGCCACCTTGGACAGGGGGTACTACAATGAGCAGTTCTTC.

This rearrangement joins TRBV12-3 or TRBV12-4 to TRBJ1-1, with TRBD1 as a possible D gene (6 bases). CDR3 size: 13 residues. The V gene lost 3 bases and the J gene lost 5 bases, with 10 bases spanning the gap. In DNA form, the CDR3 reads TGTGCCAGCAGTTTGGGGGGCAGGACTGAAGCTTTCTTT. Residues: CASSLGGRTEAFF.

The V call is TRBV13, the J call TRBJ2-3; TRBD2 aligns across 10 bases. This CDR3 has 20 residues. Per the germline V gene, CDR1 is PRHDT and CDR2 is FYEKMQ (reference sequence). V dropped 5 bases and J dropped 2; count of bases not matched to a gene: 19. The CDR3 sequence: CASSEPLAPSGGRITDTQYF. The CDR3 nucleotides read TGTGCCAGCAGCGAGCCCCTAGCGCCTAGCGGGGGACGTATCACAGATACGCAGTATTTT.

The CDR3 loop is CASSPPGAGLFNYGYTF. The CDR3 DNA reads as TGTGCCAGCTCACCACCGGGAGCGGGTTTATTTAACTATGGCTACACCTTC. The chain is built from TRBV18 and TRBJ1-2; unclear D gene. The germline gives CDR1 KGHSH, CDR2 LQKENI. This CDR3 comprises 17 residues. The V end was cut by 0 bases, the J end by 1 base, with 15 bases between.

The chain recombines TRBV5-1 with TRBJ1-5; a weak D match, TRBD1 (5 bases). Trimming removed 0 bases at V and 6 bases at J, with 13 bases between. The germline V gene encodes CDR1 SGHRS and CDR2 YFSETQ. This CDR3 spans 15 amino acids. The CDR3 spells CASSLAGAGGQPQHF. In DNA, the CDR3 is TGCGCCAGCAGCTTGGCCGGGGCCGGGGGTCAGCCCCAGCATTTT.

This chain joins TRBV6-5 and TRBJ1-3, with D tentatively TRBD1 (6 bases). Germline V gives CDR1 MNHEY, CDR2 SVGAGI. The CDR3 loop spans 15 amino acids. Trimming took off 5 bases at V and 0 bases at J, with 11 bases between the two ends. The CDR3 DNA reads TGTGCCAGCAGTATTACAGGGATCTCTGGAAACACCATATATTTT. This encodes CASSITGISGNTIYF.

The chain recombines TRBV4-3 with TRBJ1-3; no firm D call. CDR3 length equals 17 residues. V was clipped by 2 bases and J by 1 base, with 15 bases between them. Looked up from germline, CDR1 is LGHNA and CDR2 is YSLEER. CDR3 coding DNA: TGCGCCAGCAGCCAATCGGTGGTGAGTTGGTCTGGAAACACCATATATTTT. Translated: CASSQSVVSWSGNTIYF.

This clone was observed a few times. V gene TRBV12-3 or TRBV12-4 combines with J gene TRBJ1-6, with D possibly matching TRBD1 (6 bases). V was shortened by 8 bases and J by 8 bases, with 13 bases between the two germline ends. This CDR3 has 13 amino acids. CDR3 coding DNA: TGTGCCAGCCGTCGACAGGTTCATTCACCCCTCCACTTT. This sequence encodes CASRRQVHSPLHF.

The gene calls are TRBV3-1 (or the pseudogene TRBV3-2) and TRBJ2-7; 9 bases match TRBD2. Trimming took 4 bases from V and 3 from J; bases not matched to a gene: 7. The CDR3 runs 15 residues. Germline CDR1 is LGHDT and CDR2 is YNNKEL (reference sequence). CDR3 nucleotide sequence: TGTGCCAGCAGCCCCCACGAGCGGGGGGTCTACGAGCAGTACTTC. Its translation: CASSPHERGVYEQYF.

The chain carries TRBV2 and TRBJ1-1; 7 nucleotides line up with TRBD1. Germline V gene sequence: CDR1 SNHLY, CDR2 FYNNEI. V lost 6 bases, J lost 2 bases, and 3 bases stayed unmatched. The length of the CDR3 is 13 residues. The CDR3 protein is CASRGQFNTEAFF. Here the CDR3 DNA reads TGTGCCAGCAGGGGACAGTTTAACACTGAAGCTTTCTTT.

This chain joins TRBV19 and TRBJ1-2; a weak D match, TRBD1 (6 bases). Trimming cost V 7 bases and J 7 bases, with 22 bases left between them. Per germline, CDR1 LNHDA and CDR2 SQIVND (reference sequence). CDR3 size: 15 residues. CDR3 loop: CASILGGAWDSGYTF. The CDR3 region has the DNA TGTGCCAGTATCCTCGGGGGGGCGTGGGACTCTGGCTACACCTTC.

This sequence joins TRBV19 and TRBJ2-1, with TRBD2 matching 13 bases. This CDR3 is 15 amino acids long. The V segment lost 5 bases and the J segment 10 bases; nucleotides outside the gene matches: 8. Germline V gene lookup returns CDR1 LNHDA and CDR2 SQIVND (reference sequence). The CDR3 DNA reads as TGTGCCAGTAGTGGAACTAGCGGGGGGGCCGAGGAGCAGTTCTTC. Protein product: CASSGTSGGAEEQFF.

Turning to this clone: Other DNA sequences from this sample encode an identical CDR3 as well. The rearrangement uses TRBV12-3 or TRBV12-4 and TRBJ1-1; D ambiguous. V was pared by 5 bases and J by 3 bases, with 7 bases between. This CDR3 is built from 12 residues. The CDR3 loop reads CASSPRDTEAFF. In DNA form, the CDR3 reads TGTGCCAGCAGTCCCCGGGACACTGAAGCTTTCTTT.

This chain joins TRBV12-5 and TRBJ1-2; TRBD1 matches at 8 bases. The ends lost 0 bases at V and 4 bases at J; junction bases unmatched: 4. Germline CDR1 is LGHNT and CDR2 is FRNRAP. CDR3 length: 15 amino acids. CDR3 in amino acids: CASGLVGQAIYGYTF. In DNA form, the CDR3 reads TGTGCTAGTGGTTTGGTGGGACAGGCCATCTATGGCTACACCTTC.

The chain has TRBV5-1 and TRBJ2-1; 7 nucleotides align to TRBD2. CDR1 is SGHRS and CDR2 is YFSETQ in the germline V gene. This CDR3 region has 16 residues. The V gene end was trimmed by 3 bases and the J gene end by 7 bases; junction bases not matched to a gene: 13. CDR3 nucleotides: TGCGCCAGCAGCTCTGGGAGCGGGAAAAAGGGGAATGAGCAGTTCTTC. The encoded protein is CASSSGSGKKGNEQFF.

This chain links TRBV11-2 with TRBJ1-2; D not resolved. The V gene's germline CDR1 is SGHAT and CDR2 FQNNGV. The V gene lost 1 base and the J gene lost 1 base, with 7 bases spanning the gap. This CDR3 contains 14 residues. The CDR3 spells CASSLVASNYGYTF. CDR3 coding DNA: TGTGCCAGCAGCTTAGTGGCGAGTAACTATGGCTACACCTTC.

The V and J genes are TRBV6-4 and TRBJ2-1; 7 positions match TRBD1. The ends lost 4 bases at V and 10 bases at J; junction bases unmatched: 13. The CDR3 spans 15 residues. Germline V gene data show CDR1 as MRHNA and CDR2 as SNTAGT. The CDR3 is CASSAETGSVGEQFF. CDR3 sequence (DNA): TGTGCCAGCAGTGCCGAGACAGGGTCGGTTGGAGAGCAGTTCTTC.

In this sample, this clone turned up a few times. CDR3 nucleotides: TGTGCCAGCAGCCCGCCCGCGCCCCCCTACGAGCAGTACTTC. Translated, it gives CASSPPAPPYEQYF. The genes are TRBV7-6 and TRBJ2-7; the D is unclear. The CDR3 covers 14 residues. Trimming stripped 5 bases from V and 2 bases from J, with 13 bases between. Germline CDR1 is SGHVS and CDR2 is FNYEAQ.

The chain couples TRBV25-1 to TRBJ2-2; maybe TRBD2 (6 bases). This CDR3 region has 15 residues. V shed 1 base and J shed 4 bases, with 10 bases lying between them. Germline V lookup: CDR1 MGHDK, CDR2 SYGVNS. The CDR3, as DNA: TGTGCCAGCAGTGAATTTCTGGGAGGCACCGGGGAGCTGTTTTTT. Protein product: CASSEFLGGTGELFF.

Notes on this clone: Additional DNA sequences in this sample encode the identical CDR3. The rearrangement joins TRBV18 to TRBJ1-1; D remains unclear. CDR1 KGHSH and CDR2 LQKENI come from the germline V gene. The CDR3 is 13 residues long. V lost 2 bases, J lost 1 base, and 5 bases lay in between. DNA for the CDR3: TGTGCCAGCTCACCAGGAGAGAACACTGAAGCTTTCTTT. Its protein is CASSPGENTEAFF.

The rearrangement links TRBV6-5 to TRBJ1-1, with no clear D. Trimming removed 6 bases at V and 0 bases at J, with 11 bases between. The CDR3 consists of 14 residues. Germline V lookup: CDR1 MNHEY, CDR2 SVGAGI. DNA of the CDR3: TGTGCCAGCAGGCCTCCGGGGTTGAACACTGAAGCTTTCTTT. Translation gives CASRPPGLNTEAFF.

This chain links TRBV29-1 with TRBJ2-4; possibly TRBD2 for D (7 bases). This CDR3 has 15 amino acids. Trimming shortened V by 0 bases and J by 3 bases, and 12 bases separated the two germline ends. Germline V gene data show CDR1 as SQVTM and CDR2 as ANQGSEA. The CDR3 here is CSVEDGGASKNIQYF. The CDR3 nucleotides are TGCAGCGTTGAAGATGGGGGGGCAAGCAAAAACATTCAGTACTTC.